The TCR beta chain under discussion was sequenced for a study of T cells expressing NK-cell markers. In the study overall: The sequencing cohort of eight donors included seven HCMV-seropositive individuals and one seronegative individual.

5'RACE template switching built TCR beta cDNA with unique molecular identifiers. TCRdb reprocessed the 5' RACE reads, with one entry per CDR3 protein and no DNA. This table holds 400,000 to 550,000 distinct CDR3 sequences. Concerning this clonotype itself: The antigen is unknown.

Study-level points and caveats: Specificity for HCMV among expanded NKG2C+ T cell clones was not established. Topping the CD3+CD56-NKG2C+ fraction as well were these clonotypes, in several donors.

Germline V gives CDR1 SGHTA, CDR2 FQGNSA. This CDR3 region has 13 residues. The origin of this receptor is a woman between 18 and 75 years old in good health. This chain connects TRBV7-2 to TRBJ1-2; there is no DNA to check the TCRdb D call of TRBD1. The sample consisted of blood T cells: a sorted CD56 or NKG2C T cell subset, CD4+ or CD8+ T cells, or bulk PBMC T cells (not recorded which). CDR3 sequence reads: CASSPMQGVGYTF.